Below, 11 T cell receptor beta chains from the same sample are listed, as sequenced in a study of blood T cells in healthy people across ages. Through a sample-barcoded 5' primer and a J-beta primer mix, a second PCR was run for about 7 to 12 cycles. TCRdb redid the calling of the 5' RACE reads with MiXCR, one entry per CDR3 protein. This table has about 650,000 distinct CDR3 sequences, 32% appearing once. Sequenced sample: blood. Receptor source: a woman over 75 in good health.

This clonotype appeared many times. The chain uses TRBV10-3 and TRBJ2-5; 12 bases align to TRBD2. Trimming took 6 bases from V and 4 from J; bases not matched to a gene: 12. The V gene's germline CDR1 is ENHRY and CDR2 SYGVKD. The CDR3 loop spans 17 amino acids. The CDR3 nucleotides are TGTGCCATCAGGGGGGGGGCTAGCGGGGGGGCGTCAGAGACCCAGTACTTC. Protein product: CAIRGGASGGASETQYF.

The rearrangement uses TRBV12-3 or TRBV12-4 and TRBJ2-3; perhaps TRBD2 as D (5 bases). V was pared by 6 bases and J by 0 bases, with 16 bases between. The CDR3 extends over 16 amino acids. The CDR3: CASSSRDAVSTDTQYF. The DNA for the CDR3 is TGTGCCAGCAGCTCTCGGGATGCGGTGAGCACAGATACGCAGTATTTT.

This clonotype was seen only a few times. The V gene is TRBV6-5, the J gene TRBJ2-7; D perhaps matches TRBD2 (6 bases). Per the germline V gene, CDR1 is MNHEY and CDR2 is SVGAGI. The V end lost 5 bases, the J end lost 3 bases, and 17 bases lay between the germline ends. This CDR3 contains 15 residues. As DNA, the CDR3 is TGTGCCAGCAGTGCTAGCGTGGACTCGTACTACGAGCAGTACTTC. It encodes CASSASVDSYYEQYF.

In this sample, this clonotype turned up many times. The genes are TRBV5-1 and TRBJ2-1; D not certain. Germline values: CDR1 SGHRS, CDR2 YFSETQ. V gave up 0 bases and J gave up 2 bases, with 9 bases separating them. The CDR3 is 15 amino acids. CDR3: CASSLVSRTYNEQFF. DNA of the CDR3: TGCGCCAGCAGCTTGGTATCGAGGACCTACAATGAGCAGTTCTTC.

This chain connects TRBV7-2 to TRBJ1-1; D may be TRBD1 (5 bases). V lost 5 bases to trimming and J lost 1 base, with 11 bases between them. Germline CDR1 SGHTA, CDR2 FQGNSA. This CDR3 has 14 residues. CDR3 amino acids: CASSPQVTNTEAFF. The CDR3 DNA reads TGTGCCAGCAGCCCACAGGTCACGAACACTGAAGCTTTCTTT.

This clonotype was observed at least ten times. The chain employs TRBV9 and TRBJ2-3, with 16 nucleotides matching TRBD2. V trimming: 3 bases; J trimming: 1 base; junction bases outside the gene matches: 17. From germline, CDR1 is SGDLS and CDR2 YYNGEE. There are 22 residues in the CDR3. The CDR3 here is CASSAAPFPPGLAGGRTDTQYF. For the CDR3, the DNA is TGTGCCAGCAGCGCAGCCCCCTTTCCTCCGGGACTAGCGGGGGGGCGCACAGATACGCAGTATTTT. Full variable domain (remainder filled in from reference TRBV9 and TRBJ2-3): DSGVTQTPKHLITATGQRVTLRCSPRSGDLSVYWYQQSLDQGLQFLIQYYNGEERAKGNILERFSAQQFPDLHSELNLSSLELGDSALYFCASSAAPFPPGLAGGRTDTQYFGPGTRLTVL.

This clonotype has a count of ten or more. This chain links TRBV4-2 with TRBJ1-2, with D unresolved. Germline loops: CDR1 LGHNA, CDR2 YNFKEQ. This CDR3 contains 15 residues. V lost 0 bases and J lost 4, with 12 bases in between. The CDR3: CASSQDLGSGYGYTF. In DNA, the CDR3 is TGTGCCAGCAGCCAAGATCTCGGGTCCGGCTATGGCTACACCTTC.

This clonotype was observed many times. CDR3 sequence reads: CASSIAATGANVLTF. CDR3 nucleotides: TGTGCCAGTAGTATAGCCGCCACTGGGGCCAACGTCCTGACTTTC. The chain couples TRBV19 to TRBJ2-6; D unresolved. The CDR3 spans 15 residues. Trimming pared 1 base from V and 2 bases from J, leaving 6 bases between. Germline loops: CDR1 LNHDA, CDR2 SQIVND (reference sequence).

V is TRBV10-3 and J is TRBJ2-5, with TRBD1 as a possible D gene (6 bases). The J call is uncertain, as TRBJ2-7 better fits the DNA end. Germline CDR1 is ENHRY and CDR2 is SYGVKD. This CDR3 region has 16 residues. CDR3 in DNA: TGTGCCATCAGCTTACCCGAGGGACAAAACAACTACGAGCAGTACTTC. It specifies CAISLPEGQNNYEQYF.

This clonotype appeared a few times. The chain is built from TRBV5-1 and TRBJ2-2; D might be TRBD2 (6 bases). Deletions cut 0 bases from V and 2 bases from J, with 14 bases between. The CDR3 length is 17 residues. The V gene's germline CDR1 is SGHRS and CDR2 YFSETQ. CDR3 loop: CASSLAHWRDNTGELFF. Here the CDR3 DNA reads TGCGCCAGCAGCTTGGCACATTGGCGGGATAACACCGGGGAGCTGTTTTTT.

This clonotype was recorded a few times. Since a much larger clone is just one base distant, this may be a read error. V usage is TRBV7-2 and J usage is TRBJ1-2, with TRBD1 as a possible D gene (5 bases). The length of the CDR3 is 18 residues. Germline V gives CDR1 SGHTA, CDR2 FQGNSA. Trimming left V 3 bases short and J 0 bases short, with 20 bases between. CDR3 DNA: TGTGCCAGCAGCTTCCGGGACGGACGCGTTAAAGCTAACTATGGCTACACCTTC. This sequence encodes CASSFRDGRVKANYGYTF.